Listed below are T cell receptor beta chains from one sample, sequenced in a study of Ad26.COV2.S vaccination and SARS-CoV-2 variants. Only in-frame clones appear in the TCRdb table, and some are missing; sequencing was by immunoSEQ multiplex PCR. This table holds 250,000 or so clones, around 88% found once. Sequencing used peripheral blood, obtained in a trial of Ad26.COV2.S vaccine versus placebo. The source is a person between 18 and 59 years old who received the Ad26.COV2.S COVID-19 vaccine or a placebo. Each CDR3 is given with its conserved first and last residue. A D gene is named only where the DNA matches it firmly. Clone size is not always given. Where it is, it says once, few, many or a class for expanded clones.

d_gene | j_gene | abundance | v_gene | len | CDR3nt | CDR3aa
. | TRBJ1-1 | few | TRBV9 | 13 | TGTGCCAGCAGCGTAGTCCCGGACACTGAAGCTTTCTTT | CASSVVPDTEAFF
. | TRBJ1-5 | . | TRBV6-5 | 15 | TGTGCCAGCAGCCTCGGGGGAGGGGGCAATCAGCCCCAGCATTTT | CASSLGGGGNQPQHF
. | TRBJ2-2 | . | TRBV7-3 | 13 | TGTGCCAGCAGCATGGGTGTCACCGGGGAGCTGTTTTTT | CASSMGVTGELFF
TRBD1 | TRBJ2-5 | once | TRBV24-1 | 16 | TGTGCCACCAGTGACCAGGACAGGGGGCATGGGGAGACCCAGTACTTC | CATSDQDRGHGETQYF
. | TRBJ2-2 | few | TRBV7-2 | 16 | TGTGCCAGCAGCCTACGATATGCGGGGACCTTGGGGGAGCTGTTTTTT | CASSLRYAGTLGELFF
. | TRBJ2-3 | once | TRBV9 | 14 | TGTGCCAGCAGCGTAGGAGGATTGGGGGATACGCAGTATTTT | CASSVGGLGDTQYF
. | TRBJ2-5 | . | TRBV11-3 | 14 | TGTGCCAGCAGCGCTTATGAGGGACAAGAGACCCAGTACTTC | CASSAYEGQETQYF
. | TRBJ2-5 | . | TRBV11-2 | 14 | TGTGCCAGCAGCTCCATAGGGGGGCAAGAGACCCAGTACTTC | CASSSIGGQETQYF
. | TRBJ2-6 | . | TRBV4-1 | 13 | TGCGCCAGCAGCCACTCTGGGGCCAACGTCCTGACTTTC | CASSHSGANVLTF
. | TRBJ2-3 | . | TRBV7-2 | 15 | TGTGCCAGCAGCTCCCGATTTTTGGGCACAGATACGCAGTATTTT | CASSSRFLGTDTQYF
. | TRBJ1-6 | many | TRBV6-5 | 15 | TGTGCCAGCAGTTTAGGGGACAACTATAATTCACCCCTCCACTTT | CASSLGDNYNSPLHF
. | TRBJ2-5 | once | TRBV27 | 16 | TGTGCCAGCAGTCTGCTAAACTTAGGGTTAATAGAGACCCAGTACTTC | CASSLLNLGLIETQYF
. | TRBJ2-7 | . | TRBV5-1 | 13 | TGCGCCAGCAGCTTGTTGGTGGGGGACGAGCAGTACTTC | CASSLLVGDEQYF
. | TRBJ2-7 | . | TRBV6-2/TRBV6-3 | 15 | TGTGCCAGCAGCCTGAGGGGGGGCGCGACCTACGAGCAGTACTTC | CASSLRGGATYEQYF
. | TRBJ1-1 | . | TRBV6-5 | 15 | TGTGCCAGCAGTTACTCGCAGGACTGGGAGGCTGAAGCTTTCTTT | CASSYSQDWEAEAFF
. | TRBJ1-4 | . | TRBV19 | 13 | TGTGCCAGTAGTCAGCGGCTTAATGAAAAACTGTTTTTT | CASSQRLNEKLFF
TRBD1 | TRBJ1-1 | . | TRBV29-1 | 12 | TGTCTCGGTAGGGACAGTGAGACTGAAGCTTTCTTT | CLGRDSETEAFF
TRBD1 | TRBJ2-7 | . | TRBV7-3 | 17 | TGTGCCAGCAGCTTAGGTACAGGGGGAATTAACTCCTACGAGCAGTACTTC | CASSLGTGGINSYEQYF
. | TRBJ2-6 | . | TRBV7-9 | 12 | TGTGCCAGCTCGGTAGACGGCAACGTCCTGACTTTC | CASSVDGNVLTF
. | TRBJ2-7 | . | TRBV6-1 | 12 | TGTGCCAGCAGTGATCATGGGCAGGGGTGGTACTTC | CASSDHGQGWYF
. | TRBJ1-6 | . | TRBV12-3/TRBV12-4 | 12 | TGTGCCAGCAGTCCCTCTATTCCTCCCCTCCACTTT | CASSPSIPPLHF
TRBD2 | TRBJ2-1 | . | TRBV14 | 14 | TGTGCCAGCAGCCAAGAATCATACGGGACTAAGCAGTTCTTC | CASSQESYGTKQFF
. | TRBJ2-7 | . | TRBV5-6 | 13 | TGTGCCAGCAGCTTGAGCAAGACCTACGAGCAGTACTTC | CASSLSKTYEQYF
. | TRBJ2-2 | . | TRBV5-4 | 16 | TGTGCCAGCAGCTTGCTGGGACAGCGGGTCACCGGGGAGCTGTTTTTT | CASSLLGQRVTGELFF